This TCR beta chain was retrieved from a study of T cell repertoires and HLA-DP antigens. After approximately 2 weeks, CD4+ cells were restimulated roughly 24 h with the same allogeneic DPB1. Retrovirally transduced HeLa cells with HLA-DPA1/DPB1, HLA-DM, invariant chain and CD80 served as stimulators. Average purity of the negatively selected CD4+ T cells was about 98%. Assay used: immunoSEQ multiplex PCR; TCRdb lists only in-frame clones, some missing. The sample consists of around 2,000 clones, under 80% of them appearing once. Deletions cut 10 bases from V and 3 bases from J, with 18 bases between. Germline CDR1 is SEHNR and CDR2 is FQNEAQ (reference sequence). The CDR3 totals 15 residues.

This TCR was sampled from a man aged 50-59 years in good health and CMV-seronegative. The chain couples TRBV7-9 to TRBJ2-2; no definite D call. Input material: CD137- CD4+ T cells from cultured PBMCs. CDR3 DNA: TGTGCCACCACGTTGACCCTCTTGGACACCGGGGAGCTGTTTTTT. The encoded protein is CATTLTLLDTGELFF.